This record concerns one T cell receptor (beta chain) sequence. Its target is unknown. The protocol was immunoSEQ multiplex PCR, while the TCRdb copy is restricted to in-frame clones and leaves out a portion. There are 77,000 or so clones in the sample; approximately 93% occur only once, and over 0.4% lies in the top ten. This sample was included in a study of graft-versus-host responses after intestinal transplantation. Germline V gene data show CDR1 as SNHLY and CDR2 as FYNNEI. V was clipped by 10 bases and J by 0 bases, with 7 bases between them. The CDR3 has 13 amino acids. The receptor comes from a human donor who received an intestinal transplant. The sequences come from unstimulated CD8+ T cells sorted from spleen or lymph node cells, collected before intestinal transplant. The chain couples TRBV2 to TRBJ1-6; D not certain. Written as DNA, the CDR3 is TGTGCCACTGAAATCTCCTATAATTCACCCCTCCACTTT. It translates to CATEISYNSPLHF.